The 25 T cell receptor beta chains reported below all come from one sample, sequenced in a study of blood T cell repertoires in COVID-19. Only in-frame clones appear in the TCRdb table, and some are missing; sequencing was by immunoSEQ multiplex PCR. The sample contains 85,000 to 120,000 clones, 87% of which appear only once. The sample was peripheral blood. Source of these receptors: a woman in her fifties or sixties with COVID-19, enrolled during active disease.

V usage is TRBV27 and J usage is TRBJ2-7; D gene uncertain. The CDR3 has 15 residues. V was cut by 0 bases and J by 3 bases, with 12 bases left in between. Germline-derived CDR1 and CDR2 are MNHEY and SMNVEV (reference sequence). The CDR3 sequence: CASSLSTPGYYEQYF. DNA for the CDR3: TGTGCCAGCAGTTTATCCACACCCGGGTACTACGAGCAGTACTTC.

J is TRBJ2-2 and V is TRBV19, with TRBD2 matching over 8 bases. The V segment lost 4 bases and the J segment 2 bases; nucleotides outside the gene matches: 6. The germline gives CDR1 LNHDA, CDR2 SQIVND (reference sequence). This CDR3 has 16 residues. The CDR3: CASSTQGTSNTGELFF. Here the CDR3 DNA reads TGTGCCAGTAGTACCCAAGGGACTAGTAACACCGGGGAGCTGTTTTTT.

The CDR3, as DNA: TGTGCCAGCAGCCCTCAGGATGGAAACATTCAGTACTTC. It yields the protein CASSPQDGNIQYF. The V and J genes are TRBV28 and TRBJ2-4; D call uncertain. V gave up 6 bases and J gave up 6 bases, with 12 bases separating them. Germline V gives CDR1 MDHEN, CDR2 SYDVKM. CDR3 length: 13 residues.

The gene calls are TRBV7-3 and TRBJ1-1; 10 nucleotides match TRBD1. Germline assignment: CDR1 SGHTA and CDR2 FQGTGA. The CDR3 runs to 15 residues. V lost 6 bases to trimming and J lost 2 bases; unmatched junction nucleotides: 6. The DNA for the CDR3 is TGTGCCAGCAGGTTGGGACAGGGGAGCAACACTGAAGCTTTCTTT. The encoded protein is CASRLGQGSNTEAFF. Filled out from reference TRBV7-3 and TRBJ1-1, the complete variable domain reads GAGVSQTPSNKVTEKGKYVELRCDPISGHTALYWYRQSLGQGPEFLIYFQGTGAADDSGLPNDRFFAVRPEGSVSTLKIQRTERGDSAVYLCASRLGQGSNTEAFFGQGTRLTVV.

The rearrangement uses TRBV28 and TRBJ2-3; the match to TRBD1 covers 7 bases. Germline values: CDR1 MDHEN, CDR2 SYDVKM. Trimming removed 5 bases from V and 2 bases from J; junction bases left unmatched: 10. The CDR3 consists of 16 residues. For the CDR3, the DNA is TGTGCCAGCAGTCCGTGGACAGGAGAAATCACAGATACGCAGTATTTT. It specifies CASSPWTGEITDTQYF.

The rearrangement links TRBV4-1 to TRBJ2-7; a weak D match, TRBD2 (7 bases). CDR1 is MGHRA and CDR2 is YSYEKL in the germline V gene. With 2 bases removed from V and 2 bases from J, the gap between germline ends came to 16 bases. The length of the CDR3 is 16 residues. CDR3 sequence (DNA): TGCGCCAGCAGCCAACCCGGGAGGACAGAGACCTACGAGCAGTACTTC. Its protein is CASSQPGRTETYEQYF.

This chain joins TRBV7-2 and TRBJ1-3; TRBD1 matches 7 bases. The ends lost 3 bases at V and 0 bases at J; junction bases unmatched: 5. CDR3 length: 16 amino acids. The V gene's germline CDR1 is SGHTA and CDR2 FQGNSA. The CDR3: CASSFGDSVSGNTIYF. The CDR3 nucleotides are TGTGCCAGCAGCTTCGGGGACAGCGTCTCTGGAAACACCATATATTTT.

The J gene is TRBJ1-1, the V gene TRBV5-1, with D possibly matching TRBD1 (6 bases). Germline-derived CDR1 and CDR2 are SGHRS and YFSETQ. The CDR3 runs to 13 residues. The V end was cut by 2 bases, the J end by 8 bases, with 13 bases between. CDR3 sequence (DNA): TGCGCCAGCAGCTTTGGACAGCCCCACGAAGCTTTCTTT. Translation: CASSFGQPHEAFF.

This chain uses TRBV3-1 (or the pseudogene TRBV3-2) with TRBJ2-7; 8 bases fit TRBD2. The V gene's germline CDR1 is LGHDT and CDR2 YNNKEL (reference sequence). This CDR3 has 16 amino acids. Trimming at V came to 4 bases and at J to 3 bases, leaving 11 bases not matched to a gene. Here the CDR3 DNA reads TGTGCCAGCAGCCGACAAATTAGCGGGGCCCACTACGAGCAGTACTTC. Encoded protein: CASSRQISGAHYEQYF.

The V call is TRBV19, the J call TRBJ1-2; D is perhaps TRBD1 (6 bases). CDR1 and CDR2 from the germline V gene are LNHDA and SQIVND (reference sequence). The V end was cut by 4 bases, the J end by 7 bases, with 19 bases between. The CDR3 spans 15 residues. CDR3 region: CASSKQGRDFGGYTF. CDR3 coding DNA: TGTGCCAGTAGTAAACAGGGTCGGGATTTCGGTGGCTACACCTTC.

The chain has TRBV5-6 and TRBJ2-1; D might be TRBD2 (5 bases). V was pared by 0 bases and J by 6 bases, with 10 bases between. The germline V gene has CDR1 SGHDT and CDR2 YYEEEE. The CDR3 extends over 14 amino acids. The CDR3: CASSLATGINEQFF. The CDR3 DNA is TGTGCCAGCAGCTTGGCCACGGGAATCAATGAGCAGTTCTTC.

The chain employs TRBV27 and TRBJ1-5; D is perhaps TRBD1 (6 bases). The germline V and J ends were trimmed by 3 bases and 9 bases, with 12 bases remaining between them. The CDR3 runs 13 residues. Looked up from germline, CDR1 is MNHEY and CDR2 is SMNVEV (reference sequence). CDR3 nucleotides: TGTGCCAGCAGTTTGTCAGGGGTCGGGCCCCAGCATTTT. The encoded protein is CASSLSGVGPQHF.

This chain uses TRBV28 with TRBJ2-7, with 10 bases matching TRBD1. In germline, CDR1 is MDHEN, CDR2 SYDVKM. With V trimmed by 8 bases and J by 5 bases, 15 bases remained unmatched. CDR3 size: 16 residues. CDR3 DNA: TGTGCCAGCGGGCTTGACAGGGGGCTTCGGGGGGACGAGCAGTACTTC. Its protein is CASGLDRGLRGDEQYF. The full variable domain, with the rest looked up from reference TRBV28 and TRBJ2-7, is DVKVTQSSRYLVKRTGEKVFLECVQDMDHENMFWYRQDPGLGLRLIYFSYDVKMKEKGDIPEGYSVSREKKERFSLILESASTNQTSMYLCASGLDRGLRGDEQYFGPGTRLTVT.

The rearrangement links TRBV28 to TRBJ2-5; D may be TRBD2 (6 bases). Trimming left V 7 bases short and J 3 bases short, with 12 bases between. CDR3 size: 13 residues. Germline V gene lookup returns CDR1 MDHEN and CDR2 SYDVKM. CDR3 in amino acids: CASTMGGEETQYF. CDR3 nucleotides: TGTGCCAGCACCATGGGGGGTGAAGAGACCCAGTACTTC. Variable domain in full (rest from reference TRBV28 and TRBJ2-5): DVKVTQSSRYLVKRTGEKVFLECVQDMDHENMFWYRQDPGLGLRLIYFSYDVKMKEKGDIPEGYSVSREKKERFSLILESASTNQTSMYLCASTMGGEETQYFGPGTRLLVL.

This chain uses TRBV7-6 with TRBJ2-3; 11 bases line up with TRBD2. CDR1 is SGHVS, CDR2 FNYEAQ, per germline. V lost 1 base and J lost 2; bases outside the gene matches: 5. The CDR3 is 17 residues long. The CDR3 here is CASSLEASGGFTDTQYF. CDR3 sequence (DNA): TGTGCCAGCAGCTTAGAAGCTAGCGGGGGGTTCACAGATACGCAGTATTTT.

The gene calls are TRBV5-5 and TRBJ1-5, with D perhaps matching TRBD1 (6 bases). The CDR3 loop spans 15 amino acids. Trimming cost V 4 bases and J 2 bases, with 13 bases left between them. Looked up from germline, CDR1 is SGHKS and CDR2 is YYEKEE (reference sequence). The CDR3 nucleotides are TGTGCCAGCAGCCTACAGGGTGGTGGCAATCAGCCCCAGCATTTT. This codes for CASSLQGGGNQPQHF.

The gene calls are TRBV6-1 and TRBJ1-1; D is ambiguous. This CDR3 has 11 amino acids. The V and J ends lost 3 bases and 11 bases respectively, with 10 bases between them. Germline V gene data show CDR1 as MNHNS and CDR2 as SASEGT. The CDR3 is CASSDSFRAFF. CDR3 in DNA: TGTGCCAGCAGTGATAGTTTTCGGGCTTTCTTT.

CDR3 in amino acids: CASSLGLGTSTDTQYF. CDR3 sequence (DNA): TGTGCCAGCAGTTTGGGACTAGGGACTAGCACAGATACGCAGTATTTT. The genes are TRBV9 and TRBJ2-3; 8 nucleotides align to TRBD2. Germline CDR1 reads SGDLS; CDR2 reads YYNGEE. V shed 5 bases, J shed 0 bases, and the junction held 8 bases outside the gene matches. CDR3 length equals 16 residues.

The count of this clone is one. V gene TRBV6-5 combines with J gene TRBJ2-1; TRBD1 aligns across 9 bases. V lost 8 bases and J lost 9; bases outside the gene matches: 11. The CDR3 has 14 residues. The V gene's germline CDR1 is MNHEY and CDR2 SVGAGI. The CDR3 nucleotides are TGTGCCAGCGCCGGACAGGGGATCGACGGTGAGCAGTTCTTC. Translated: CASAGQGIDGEQFF.

This clone occurred a few times. This chain joins TRBV4-1 and TRBJ1-5; D call uncertain. V lost 1 base to trimming and J lost 0 bases, with 7 bases between them. Looked up from germline, CDR1 is MGHRA and CDR2 is YSYEKL. The CDR3 loop spans 15 amino acids. CDR3 loop: CASSQGAVSNQPQHF. The CDR3 region has the DNA TGCGCCAGCAGCCAAGGGGCAGTTAGCAATCAGCCCCAGCATTTT.

This clone has just a few counts. V gene TRBV6-5 combines with J gene TRBJ2-2; D perhaps matches TRBD2 (6 bases). V lost 5 bases and J lost 8, with 15 bases in between. This CDR3 comprises 14 residues. Germline-derived CDR1 and CDR2 are MNHEY and SVGAGI. CDR3 nucleotide sequence: TGTGCCAGCAGTCCGGGACTCGCGGGTGGGGAGCTGTTTTTT. Its translation is CASSPGLAGGELFF.

The chain links TRBV18 to TRBJ2-7, with a tentative D call TRBD1 (7 bases). The CDR3 is made up of 14 amino acids. CDR1 and CDR2 (germline): KGHSH, LQKENI. Trimming removed 3 bases at V and 3 bases at J, with 12 bases between. The CDR3 sequence is CASSPRGEVYEQYF. CDR3 nucleotide sequence: TGTGCCAGCTCACCCAGGGGGGAGGTCTACGAGCAGTACTTC.

The rearrangement joins TRBV10-2 to TRBJ1-1; D is perhaps TRBD1 (6 bases). Trimming stripped 2 bases from V and 10 bases from J, with 14 bases between. In germline, CDR1 is WSHSY, CDR2 SAAADI. The CDR3 sequence is 13 residues long. The CDR3 is CASSETGNGGAFF. The CDR3 DNA reads as TGCGCCAGCAGTGAGACAGGGAACGGAGGAGCTTTCTTT.

The sample holds one count of this clone. The V and J genes are TRBV27 and TRBJ2-1; possible D gene TRBD1, 5 bases. V gave up 6 bases and J gave up 4 bases, with 7 bases separating them. Germline values: CDR1 MNHEY, CDR2 SMNVEV (reference sequence). The CDR3 is 12 residues long. The CDR3 coding sequence is TGTGCCAGCAGCCAGGGTTACAATGAGCAGTTCTTC. Its protein product is CASSQGYNEQFF.

The V call is TRBV6-5, the J call TRBJ2-3, with D perhaps matching TRBD1 (5 bases). Trimming shortened V by 11 bases and J by 6 bases, and 15 bases separated the two germline ends. In germline, CDR1 is MNHEY, CDR2 SVGAGI. The length of the CDR3 is 12 residues. DNA of the CDR3: TGTGCCTCCCAAAAGGGGTTGGATACGCAGTATTTT. Translating it yields CASQKGLDTQYF.